This passage covers 10 T cell receptor beta chains from one sample sequenced in a study of beta chain features in type 1 diabetes. The authors reverse transcribed all of the isolated RNA, so sequencing captured expressed TCRB transcripts. Sequencing used immunoSEQ multiplex PCR; TCRdb keeps in-frame clones, though not all of them. The sample records approximately 300,000 clones, 9.5% to 11% being singletons. Sample: naive CD4+ T cells from blood. Receptor source: a woman between 25 and 40 years old in good health.

This clone was seen a few times. The V call is TRBV19, the J call TRBJ2-3; 7 nucleotides align to TRBD2. V trimming: 6 bases; J trimming: 1 base; junction bases outside the gene matches: 7. The CDR3 length is 15 residues. Germline V gene sequence: CDR1 LNHDA, CDR2 SQIVND (reference sequence). Here the CDR3 reads CASRTSLAGTDTQYF. DNA for the CDR3: TGTGCCAGTAGGACGTCCCTAGCGGGCACAGATACGCAGTATTTT. Filled out from reference TRBV19 and TRBJ2-3, the complete variable domain reads DGGITQSPKYLFRKEGQNVTLSCEQNLNHDAMYWYRQDPGQGLRLIYYSQIVNDFQKGDIAEGYSVSREKKESFPLTVTSAQKNPTAFYLCASRTSLAGTDTQYFGPGTRLTVL.

This clone turned up a few times. V gene TRBV7-3 combines with J gene TRBJ2-1; TRBD2 aligns across 10 bases. Germline-derived CDR1 and CDR2 are SGHTA and FQGTGA. The CDR3 is 15 residues long. The V and J ends lost 2 bases and 4 bases, in that order; junction bases with no gene match: 2. CDR3 in DNA: TGTGCCAGCAGCTTAGCGGGACTAGCGTACAATGAGCAGTTCTTC. Translating gives CASSLAGLAYNEQFF.

V usage is TRBV29-1 and J usage is TRBJ2-7, with D possibly matching TRBD1 (5 bases). The CDR3 sequence is 14 residues long. CDR1 and CDR2 (germline): SQVTM, ANQGSEA. Trimming cost V 5 bases and J 6 bases, with 20 bases left between them. The CDR3 region has the DNA TGCAGCGTTTCCCCTGGCACGACAGATTCCGAGCAGTACTTC. Protein sequence: CSVSPGTTDSEQYF.

The CDR3 DNA reads as TGTGCCAGCAGCCCCGAAAACCTACGCACAGATACGCAGTATTTT. It translates to CASSPENLRTDTQYF. The chain employs TRBV7-9 and TRBJ2-3; D is unclear. The CDR3 spans 15 residues. V dropped 5 bases and J dropped 1 base, with 13 bases sitting between them. CDR1 and CDR2 from the germline V gene are SEHNR and FQNEAQ (reference sequence).

This clone was counted only a few times. The V call is TRBV30, the J call TRBJ2-3, with 13 nucleotides matching TRBD2. Per the germline V gene, CDR1 is GTSNPN and CDR2 is SVGIG (reference sequence). The CDR3 totals 16 residues. J gave up 1 base and V 4 bases, and 5 bases lay outside the gene matches. As DNA, the CDR3 is TGTGCCTGGACCTCAGGACTAGCGGGGGGCACAGATACGCAGTATTTT. It yields the protein CAWTSGLAGGTDTQYF. Combining the CDR3 with reference TRBV30 and TRBJ2-3 gives the whole variable domain SQTIHQWPATLVQPVGSPLSLECTVEGTSNPNLYWYRQAAGRGLQLLFYSVGIGQISSEVPQNLSASRPQDRQFILSSKKLLLSDSGFYLCAWTSGLAGGTDTQYFGPGTRLTVL.

This clone showed up just a few times. V and J are TRBV11-3 and TRBJ2-1, with D possibly TRBD2 on 6 matching bases. The CDR3 is 13 amino acids. With 3 bases removed from V and 10 bases from J, the gap between germline ends came to 13 bases. CDR1 is SGHNT and CDR2 is YENEEA in the germline V gene. CDR3 region: CASSLEEGGEQFF. The CDR3 region has the DNA TGTGCCAGCAGCTTGGAGGAGGGCGGGGAGCAGTTCTTC.

V and J are TRBV5-1 and TRBJ2-6; D is unresolved. V lost 2 bases, J lost 4 bases, and 13 bases lay in between. The CDR3 totals 16 residues. Germline V lookup: CDR1 SGHRS, CDR2 YFSETQ. CDR3 region: CASSFVQLSGANVLTF. Here the CDR3 DNA reads TGCGCCAGCAGCTTCGTTCAACTCTCGGGGGCCAACGTCCTGACTTTC. Drawing the rest from reference TRBV5-1 and TRBJ2-6, the complete variable domain is KAGVTQTPRYLIKTRGQQVTLSCSPISGHRSVSWYQQTPGQGLQFLFEYFSETQRNKGNFPGRFSGRQFSNSRSEMNVSTLELGDSALYLCASSFVQLSGANVLTFGAGSRLTVL.

This clone has a handful of counts. The V and J genes are TRBV7-9 and TRBJ2-7; the D gene is possibly TRBD1 (6 bases). Deletions cut 1 base from V and 2 bases from J, with 18 bases between. The CDR3 extends over 17 amino acids. The germline V gene has CDR1 SEHNR and CDR2 FQNEAQ (reference sequence). CDR3 loop: CASSLGGQEFLTYEQYF. For the CDR3, the DNA is TGTGCCAGCAGCTTAGGGGGGCAGGAATTTTTAACCTACGAGCAGTACTTC. The full variable domain, its missing parts supplied by reference TRBV7-9 and TRBJ2-7, is DTGVSQNPRHKITKRGQNVTFRCDPISEHNRLYWYRQTLGQGPEFLTYFQNEAQLEKSRLLSDRFSAERPKGSFSTLEIQRTEQGDSAMYLCASSLGGQEFLTYEQYFGPGTRLTVT.

This chain joins TRBV29-1 and TRBJ2-3; 10 positions match TRBD2. Germline V gene data show CDR1 as SQVTM and CDR2 as ANQGSEA. Trimming at V came to 0 bases and at J to 6 bases, leaving 6 bases not matched to a gene. The CDR3 runs 15 residues. CDR3 amino acids: CSVEEGAGGGDTQYF. The CDR3, as DNA: TGCAGCGTTGAAGAAGGAGCGGGAGGGGGGGATACGCAGTATTTT.

This clone was found a few times. The chain recombines TRBV29-1 with TRBJ2-5; 7 nucleotides match TRBD2. The V gene's germline CDR1 is SQVTM and CDR2 ANQGSEA. CDR3 length: 13 amino acids. V lost 2 bases, J lost 11 bases, and 11 bases stayed unmatched. CDR3 region: CSVEISSGREQYF. CDR3 nucleotides: TGCAGCGTTGAAATATCCTCAGGGAGGGAGCAGTACTTC.